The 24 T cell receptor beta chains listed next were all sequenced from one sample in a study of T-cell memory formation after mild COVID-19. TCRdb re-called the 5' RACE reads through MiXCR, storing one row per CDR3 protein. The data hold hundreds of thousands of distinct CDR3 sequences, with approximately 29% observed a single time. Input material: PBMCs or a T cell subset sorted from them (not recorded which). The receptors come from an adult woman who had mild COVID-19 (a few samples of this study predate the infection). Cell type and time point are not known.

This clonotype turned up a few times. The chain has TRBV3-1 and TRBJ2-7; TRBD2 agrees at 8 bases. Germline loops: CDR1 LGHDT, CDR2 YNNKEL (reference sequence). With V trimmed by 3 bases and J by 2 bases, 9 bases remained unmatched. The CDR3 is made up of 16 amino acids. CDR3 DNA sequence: TGTGCCAGCAGCCAGCGTCTAGGAGCGGGAGCCTACGAGCAGTACTTC. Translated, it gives CASSQRLGAGAYEQYF.

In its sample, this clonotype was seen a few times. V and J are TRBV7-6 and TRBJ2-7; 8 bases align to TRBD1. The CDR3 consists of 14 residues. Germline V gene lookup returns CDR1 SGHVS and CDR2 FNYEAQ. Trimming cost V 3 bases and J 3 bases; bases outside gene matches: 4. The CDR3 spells CASSLGQVYYEQYF. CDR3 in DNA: TGTGCCAGCAGCTTGGGACAGGTCTACTACGAGCAGTACTTC.

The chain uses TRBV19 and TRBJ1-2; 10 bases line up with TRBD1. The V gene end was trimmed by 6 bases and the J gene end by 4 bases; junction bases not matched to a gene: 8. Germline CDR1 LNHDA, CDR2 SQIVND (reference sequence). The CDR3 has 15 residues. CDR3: CASRTGGTLGYGYTF. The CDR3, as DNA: TGTGCCAGTAGGACAGGGGGCACGCTCGGCTATGGCTACACCTTC. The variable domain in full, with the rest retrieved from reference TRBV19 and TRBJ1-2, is DGGITQSPKYLFRKEGQNVTLSCEQNLNHDAMYWYRQDPGQGLRLIYYSQIVNDFQKGDIAEGYSVSREKKESFPLTVTSAQKNPTAFYLCASRTGGTLGYGYTFGSGTRLTVV.

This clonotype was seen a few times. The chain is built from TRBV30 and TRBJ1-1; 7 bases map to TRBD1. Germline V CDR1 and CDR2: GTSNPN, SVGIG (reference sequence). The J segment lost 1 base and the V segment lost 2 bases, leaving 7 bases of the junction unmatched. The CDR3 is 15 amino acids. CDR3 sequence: CAWSTPGTENTEAFF. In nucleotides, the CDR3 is TGTGCCTGGAGTACACCAGGGACAGAGAACACTGAAGCTTTCTTT.

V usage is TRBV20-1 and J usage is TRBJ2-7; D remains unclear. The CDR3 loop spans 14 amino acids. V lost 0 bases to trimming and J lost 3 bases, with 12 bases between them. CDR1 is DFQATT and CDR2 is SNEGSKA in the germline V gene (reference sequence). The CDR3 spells CSARDGLGLYEQYF. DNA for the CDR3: TGCAGTGCTAGAGATGGCCTAGGCCTCTACGAGCAGTACTTC.

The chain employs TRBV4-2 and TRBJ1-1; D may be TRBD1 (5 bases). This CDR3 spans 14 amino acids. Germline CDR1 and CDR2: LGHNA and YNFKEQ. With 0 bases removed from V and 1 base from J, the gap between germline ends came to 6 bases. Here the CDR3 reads CASSQEGTNTEAFF. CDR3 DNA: TGTGCCAGCAGCCAAGAAGGGACGAACACTGAAGCTTTCTTT.

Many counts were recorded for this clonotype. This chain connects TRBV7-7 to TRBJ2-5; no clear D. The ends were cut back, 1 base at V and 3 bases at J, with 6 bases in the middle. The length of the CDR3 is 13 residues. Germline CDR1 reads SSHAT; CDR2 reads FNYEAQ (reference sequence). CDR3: CASSLGAEETQYF. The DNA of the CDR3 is TGTGCCAGCAGCTTAGGGGCAGAAGAGACCCAGTACTTC.

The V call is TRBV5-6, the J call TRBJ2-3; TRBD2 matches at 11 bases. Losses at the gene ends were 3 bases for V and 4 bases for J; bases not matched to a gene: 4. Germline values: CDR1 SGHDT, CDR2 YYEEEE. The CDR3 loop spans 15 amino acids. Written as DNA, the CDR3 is TGTGCCAGCAGCTCGACTAGCGGGGATGCAGATACGCAGTATTTT. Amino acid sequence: CASSSTSGDADTQYF. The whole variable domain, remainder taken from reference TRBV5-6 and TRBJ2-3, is DAGVTQSPTHLIKTRGQQVTLRCSPKSGHDTVSWYQQALGQGPQFIFQYYEEEERQRGNFPDRFSGHQFPNYSSELNVNALLLGDSALYLCASSSTSGDADTQYFGPGTRLTVL.

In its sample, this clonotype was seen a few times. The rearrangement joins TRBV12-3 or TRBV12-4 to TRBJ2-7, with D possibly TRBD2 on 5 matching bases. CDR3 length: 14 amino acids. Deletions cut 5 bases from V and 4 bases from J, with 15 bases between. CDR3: CASSLFLAGYEQYF. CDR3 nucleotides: TGTGCCAGCAGTCTTTTTCTCGCGGGTTACGAGCAGTACTTC.

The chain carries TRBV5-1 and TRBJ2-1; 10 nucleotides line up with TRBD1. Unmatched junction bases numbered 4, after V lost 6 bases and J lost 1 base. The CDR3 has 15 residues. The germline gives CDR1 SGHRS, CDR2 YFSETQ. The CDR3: CASNGQGVSYNEQFF. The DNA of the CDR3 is TGCGCCAGCAATGGACAGGGGGTGTCCTACAATGAGCAGTTCTTC.

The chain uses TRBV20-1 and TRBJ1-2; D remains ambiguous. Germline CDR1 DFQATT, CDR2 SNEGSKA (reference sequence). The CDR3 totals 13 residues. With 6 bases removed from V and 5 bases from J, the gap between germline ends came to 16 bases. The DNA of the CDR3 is TGCAGTGCCCCCCTGGAGGCCCAGTATGGCTACACCTTC. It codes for CSAPLEAQYGYTF.

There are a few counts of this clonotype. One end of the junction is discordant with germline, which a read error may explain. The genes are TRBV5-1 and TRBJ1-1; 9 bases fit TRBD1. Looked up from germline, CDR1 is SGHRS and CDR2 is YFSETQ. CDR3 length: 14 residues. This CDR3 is CASSLDRGGTEAFF. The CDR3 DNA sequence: TGTGCCAGCAGCCTGGACAGGGGTGGCACTGAAGCTTTCTTT.

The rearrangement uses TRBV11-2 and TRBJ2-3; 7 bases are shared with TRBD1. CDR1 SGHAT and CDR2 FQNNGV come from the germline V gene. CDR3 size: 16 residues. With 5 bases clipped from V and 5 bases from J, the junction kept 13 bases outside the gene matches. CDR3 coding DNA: TGTGCCAGCAGCCCTCAGCCCGGACAGGTTGGAGATACGCAGTATTTT. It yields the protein CASSPQPGQVGDTQYF.

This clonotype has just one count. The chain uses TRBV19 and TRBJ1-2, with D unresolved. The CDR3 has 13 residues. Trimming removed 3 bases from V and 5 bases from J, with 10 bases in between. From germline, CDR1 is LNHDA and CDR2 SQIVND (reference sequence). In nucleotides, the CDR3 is TGTGCCAGTAGTATCGGGATCGAATATGGCTACACCTTC. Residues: CASSIGIEYGYTF.

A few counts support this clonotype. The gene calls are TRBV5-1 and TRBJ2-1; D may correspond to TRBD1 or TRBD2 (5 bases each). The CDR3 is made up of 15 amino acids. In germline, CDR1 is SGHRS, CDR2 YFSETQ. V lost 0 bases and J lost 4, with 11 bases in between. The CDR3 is CASSLEGERYNEQFF. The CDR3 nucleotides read TGCGCCAGCAGCTTGGAAGGGGAGCGTTACAATGAGCAGTTCTTC.

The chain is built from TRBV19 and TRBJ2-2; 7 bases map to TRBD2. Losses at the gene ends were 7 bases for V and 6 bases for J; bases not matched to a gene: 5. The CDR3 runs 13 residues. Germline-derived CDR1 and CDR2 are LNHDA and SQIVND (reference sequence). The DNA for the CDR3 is TGTGCCAGTACCGGACTAGTTTCCGGGGAGCTGTTTTTT. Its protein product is CASTGLVSGELFF.

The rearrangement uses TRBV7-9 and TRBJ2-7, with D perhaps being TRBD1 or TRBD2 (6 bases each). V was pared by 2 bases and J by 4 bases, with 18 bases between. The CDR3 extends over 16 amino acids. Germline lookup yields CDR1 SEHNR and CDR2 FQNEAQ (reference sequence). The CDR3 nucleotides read TGTGCCAGCAGCTTATGGAGGGGGGCTCTCGGTTACGAGCAGTACTTC. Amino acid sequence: CASSLWRGALGYEQYF.

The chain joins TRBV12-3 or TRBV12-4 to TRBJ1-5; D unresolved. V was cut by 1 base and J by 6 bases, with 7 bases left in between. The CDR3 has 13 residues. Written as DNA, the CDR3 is TGTGCCAGCAGTTTAGGGGAAGGTCAGCCCCAGCATTTT. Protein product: CASSLGEGQPQHF.

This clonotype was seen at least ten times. CDR3 bases: TGTGCCAGCCGTTGGGGGAGTTCCTACGAGCAGTACTTC. Its translation: CASRWGSSYEQYF. The chain employs TRBV2 and TRBJ2-7; D assignment may be TRBD1 or TRBD2 (5 bases each). The V gene lost 8 bases and the J gene lost 1 base, with 12 bases spanning the gap. The CDR3 is made up of 13 amino acids. From germline, CDR1 is SNHLY and CDR2 FYNNEI.

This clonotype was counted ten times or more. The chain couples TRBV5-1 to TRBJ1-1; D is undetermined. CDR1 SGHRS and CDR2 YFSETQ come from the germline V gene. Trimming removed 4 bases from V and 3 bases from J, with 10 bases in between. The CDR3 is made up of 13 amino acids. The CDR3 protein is CASSAMTDTEAFF. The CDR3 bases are TGCGCCAGCAGCGCTATGACGGACACTGAAGCTTTCTTT.

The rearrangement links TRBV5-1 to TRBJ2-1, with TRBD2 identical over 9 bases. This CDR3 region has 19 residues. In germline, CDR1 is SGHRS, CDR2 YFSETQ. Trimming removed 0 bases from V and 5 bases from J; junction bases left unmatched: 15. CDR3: CASSLVPRPPAGGHNEQFF. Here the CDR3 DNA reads TGCGCCAGCAGCTTGGTACCTCGACCTCCAGCGGGGGGCCACAATGAGCAGTTCTTC.

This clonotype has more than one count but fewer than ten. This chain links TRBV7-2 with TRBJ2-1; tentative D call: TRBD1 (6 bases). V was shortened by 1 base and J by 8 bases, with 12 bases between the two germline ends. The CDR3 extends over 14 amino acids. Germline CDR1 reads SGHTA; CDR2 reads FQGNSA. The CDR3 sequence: CASSLGGLADEQFF. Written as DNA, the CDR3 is TGTGCCAGCAGCTTAGGGGGGCTAGCTGATGAGCAGTTCTTC.

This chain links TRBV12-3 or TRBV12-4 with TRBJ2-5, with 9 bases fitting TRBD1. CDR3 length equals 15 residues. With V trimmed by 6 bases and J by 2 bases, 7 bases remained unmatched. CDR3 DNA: TGTGCCAGCAGCCCCGGACAGGGGATACAAGAGACCCAGTACTTC. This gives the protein CASSPGQGIQETQYF.

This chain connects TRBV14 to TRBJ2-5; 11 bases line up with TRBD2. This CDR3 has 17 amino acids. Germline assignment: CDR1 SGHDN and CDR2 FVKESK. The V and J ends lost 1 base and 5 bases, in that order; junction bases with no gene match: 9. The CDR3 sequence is CASSQGRTSGSRETQYF. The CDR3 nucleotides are TGTGCCAGCAGCCAAGGGAGGACTAGCGGGTCTCGGGAGACCCAGTACTTC.